The present T cell receptor beta chain was sequenced within a study of blood T cell repertoires in COVID-19. In the study overall: COVID-19 samples collected from the United States, Italy and Spain covered acute and convalescent phases. T cells, B-cell-depleted T cells, or PBMCs provided the cDNA or gDNA that served as material.

In the authors' workflow: It was from reference gene primer amplification that nucleated cell counts were estimated. Sequenced by immunoSEQ multiplex PCR; TCRdb stores in-frame clones only, minus some. That table gives V, J and clone size, and the DNA gave D and trimming. The repertoire has 120,000 to 150,000 clones, around nine tenths of them found once; the top ten carry around 8.6%. Between the trimmed V and J ends, which lost 1 base and 10 bases, there was a span of 12 bases. The CDR3 runs 14 residues. Germline CDR1 and CDR2: SGHRS and YFSETQ. This chain connects TRBV5-1 to TRBJ1-6; possible D gene TRBD1, 5 bases. This TCR derives from a woman between 50 and 59 years old with active or convalescent COVID-19. Sequences were obtained from peripheral blood. Here the CDR3 reads CASSLQGIGSPLHF. CDR3 sequence (DNA): TGCGCCAGCAGCTTGCAGGGAATTGGATCACCCCTCCACTTT.